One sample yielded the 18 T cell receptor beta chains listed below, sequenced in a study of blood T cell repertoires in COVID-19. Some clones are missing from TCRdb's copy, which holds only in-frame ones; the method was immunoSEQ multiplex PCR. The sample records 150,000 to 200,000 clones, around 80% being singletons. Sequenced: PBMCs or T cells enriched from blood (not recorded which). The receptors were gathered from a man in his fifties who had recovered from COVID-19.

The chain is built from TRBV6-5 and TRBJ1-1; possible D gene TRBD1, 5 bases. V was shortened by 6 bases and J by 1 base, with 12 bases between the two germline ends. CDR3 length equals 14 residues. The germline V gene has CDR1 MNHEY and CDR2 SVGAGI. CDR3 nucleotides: TGTGCCAGCAGCCGCACCAGGGAGAACACTGAAGCTTTCTTT. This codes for CASSRTRENTEAFF.

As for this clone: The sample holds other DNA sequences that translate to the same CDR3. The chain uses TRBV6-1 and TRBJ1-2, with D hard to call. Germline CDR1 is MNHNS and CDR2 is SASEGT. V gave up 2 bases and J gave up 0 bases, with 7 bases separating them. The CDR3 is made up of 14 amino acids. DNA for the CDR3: TGTGCCAGCAGTGAAACGGGGTCTAACTATGGCTACACCTTC. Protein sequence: CASSETGSNYGYTF.

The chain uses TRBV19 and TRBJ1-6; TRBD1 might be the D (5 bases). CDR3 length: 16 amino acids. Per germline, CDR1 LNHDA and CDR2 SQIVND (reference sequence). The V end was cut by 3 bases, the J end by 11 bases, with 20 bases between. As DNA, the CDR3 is TGTGCCAGTAGTATCCCCCCCACAGGTTCGGGGGCACCCCTCCACTTT. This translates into CASSIPPTGSGAPLHF.

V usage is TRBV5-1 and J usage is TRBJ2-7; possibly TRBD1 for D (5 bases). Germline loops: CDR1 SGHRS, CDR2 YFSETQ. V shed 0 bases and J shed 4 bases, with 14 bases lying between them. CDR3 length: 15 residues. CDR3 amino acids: CASSLDLNRMYEQYF. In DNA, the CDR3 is TGCGCCAGCAGCTTGGATCTGAACAGGATGTACGAGCAGTACTTC. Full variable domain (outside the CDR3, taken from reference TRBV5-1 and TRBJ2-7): KAGVTQTPRYLIKTRGQQVTLSCSPISGHRSVSWYQQTPGQGLQFLFEYFSETQRNKGNFPGRFSGRQFSNSRSEMNVSTLELGDSALYLCASSLDLNRMYEQYFGPGTRLTVT.

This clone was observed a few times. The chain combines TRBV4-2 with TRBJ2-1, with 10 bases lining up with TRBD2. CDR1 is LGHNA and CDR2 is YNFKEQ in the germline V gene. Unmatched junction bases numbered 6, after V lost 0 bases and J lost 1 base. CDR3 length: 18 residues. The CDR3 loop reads CASSQDPSGGASYNEQFF. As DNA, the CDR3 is TGTGCCAGCAGCCAAGACCCCAGCGGGGGGGCTTCCTACAATGAGCAGTTCTTC.

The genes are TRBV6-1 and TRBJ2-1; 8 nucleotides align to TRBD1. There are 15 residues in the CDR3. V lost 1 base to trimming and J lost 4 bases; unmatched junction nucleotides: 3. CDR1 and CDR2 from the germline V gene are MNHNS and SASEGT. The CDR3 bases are TGTGCCAGCAGTGAAGAGGGACAGGTATACAATGAGCAGTTCTTC. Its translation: CASSEEGQVYNEQFF.

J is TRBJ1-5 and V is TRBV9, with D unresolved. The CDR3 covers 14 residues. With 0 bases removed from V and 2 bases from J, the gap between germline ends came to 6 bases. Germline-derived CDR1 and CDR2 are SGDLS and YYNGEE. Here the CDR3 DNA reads TGTGCCAGCAGCGTAGGCGGCCGCAATCAGCCCCAGCATTTT. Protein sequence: CASSVGGRNQPQHF.

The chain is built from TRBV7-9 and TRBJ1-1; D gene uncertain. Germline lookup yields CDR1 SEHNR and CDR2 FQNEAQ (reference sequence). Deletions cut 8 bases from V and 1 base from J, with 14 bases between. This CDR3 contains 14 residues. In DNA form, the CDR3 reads TGTGCCAGCTGTCGGGCGGGCGAGAACACTGAAGCTTTCTTT. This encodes CASCRAGENTEAFF.

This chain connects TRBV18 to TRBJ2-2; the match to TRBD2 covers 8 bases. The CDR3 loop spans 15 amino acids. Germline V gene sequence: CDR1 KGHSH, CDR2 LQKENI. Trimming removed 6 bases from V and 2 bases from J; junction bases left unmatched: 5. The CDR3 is CASSLSGGNTGELFF. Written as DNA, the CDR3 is TGTGCCAGCTCGCTGAGCGGGGGAAACACCGGGGAGCTGTTTTTT. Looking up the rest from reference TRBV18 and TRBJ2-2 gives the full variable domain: NAGVMQNPRHLVRRRGQEARLRCSPMKGHSHVYWYRQLPEEGLKFMVYLQKENIIDESGMPKERFSAEFPKEGPSILRIQQVVRGDSAAYFCASSLSGGNTGELFFGEGSRLTVL.

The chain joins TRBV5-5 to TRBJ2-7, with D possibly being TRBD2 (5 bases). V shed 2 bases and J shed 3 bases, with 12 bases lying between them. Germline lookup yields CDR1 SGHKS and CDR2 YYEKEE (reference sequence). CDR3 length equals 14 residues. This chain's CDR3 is CASSFPGRGYEQYF. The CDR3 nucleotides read TGTGCCAGCAGCTTTCCGGGTCGGGGCTACGAGCAGTACTTC.

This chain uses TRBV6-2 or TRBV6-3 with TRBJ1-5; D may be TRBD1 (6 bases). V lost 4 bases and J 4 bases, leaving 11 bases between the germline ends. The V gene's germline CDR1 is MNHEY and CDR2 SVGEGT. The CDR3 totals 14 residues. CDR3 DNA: TGTGCCAGCAGTTTCTGGGGGCCAAATCAGCCCCAGCATTTT. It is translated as CASSFWGPNQPQHF.

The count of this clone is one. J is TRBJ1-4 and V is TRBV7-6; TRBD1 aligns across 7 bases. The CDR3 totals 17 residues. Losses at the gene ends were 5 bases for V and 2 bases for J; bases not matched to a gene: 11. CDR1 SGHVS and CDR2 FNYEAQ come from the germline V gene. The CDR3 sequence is CASSILSPQGTNEKLFF. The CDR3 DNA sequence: TGTGCCAGCAGCATTTTATCCCCACAGGGGACTAATGAAAAACTGTTTTTT.

Here the CDR3 reads CAWSSQGASGTEAFF. The CDR3 nucleotides read TGTGCCTGGAGTTCGCAGGGGGCTTCTGGCACTGAAGCTTTCTTT. The rearrangement links TRBV30 to TRBJ1-1; TRBD1 agrees at 8 bases. The CDR3 totals 15 residues. CDR1 and CDR2 (germline): GTSNPN, SVGIG (reference sequence). Unmatched junction bases numbered 9, after V lost 2 bases and J lost 4 bases.

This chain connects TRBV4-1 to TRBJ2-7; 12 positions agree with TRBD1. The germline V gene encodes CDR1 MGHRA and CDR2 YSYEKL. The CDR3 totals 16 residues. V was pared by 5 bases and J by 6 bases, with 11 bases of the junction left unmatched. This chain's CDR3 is CASSAPTGTGGREQYF. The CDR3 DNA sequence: TGCGCCAGCAGCGCTCCCACCGGGACAGGGGGCCGCGAGCAGTACTTC.

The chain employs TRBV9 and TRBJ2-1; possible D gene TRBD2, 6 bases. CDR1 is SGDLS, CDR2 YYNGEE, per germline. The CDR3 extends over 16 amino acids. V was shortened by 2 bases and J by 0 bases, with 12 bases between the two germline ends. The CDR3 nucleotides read TGTGCCAGCAGCGTGGGACTCTTGAGCTCCTACAATGAGCAGTTCTTC. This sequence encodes CASSVGLLSSYNEQFF.

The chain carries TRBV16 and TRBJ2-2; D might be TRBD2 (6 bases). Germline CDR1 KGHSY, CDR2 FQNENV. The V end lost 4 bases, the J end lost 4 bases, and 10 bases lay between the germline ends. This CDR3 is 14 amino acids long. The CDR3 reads CASSPRRGTGELFF. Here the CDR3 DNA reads TGTGCCAGCAGCCCTCGGCGGGGCACCGGGGAGCTGTTTTTT.

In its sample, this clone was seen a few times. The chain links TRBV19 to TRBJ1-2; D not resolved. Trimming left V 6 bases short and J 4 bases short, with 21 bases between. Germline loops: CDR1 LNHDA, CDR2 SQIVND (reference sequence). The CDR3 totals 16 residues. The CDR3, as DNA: TGTGCCAGTAGCATGTCCGAGGGCTCCTCCATCTATGGCTACACCTTC. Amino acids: CASSMSEGSSIYGYTF.

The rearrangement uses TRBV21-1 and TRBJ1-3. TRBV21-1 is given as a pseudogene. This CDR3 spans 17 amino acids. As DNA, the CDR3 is TGTGCCAGCAGCAAAGCGCATGTCGGGGGCTCTGGAAACACCATATATTTT. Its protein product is CASSKAHVGGSGNTIYF.